This T cell receptor (beta chain) stems from a study of shared clonotypes between healthy human individuals. The data were produced by immunoSEQ multiplex PCR, yet TCRdb's version contains in-frame clones alone and is incomplete. The top ten hold under 2% of the sample, which has hundreds of thousands of clones, under 80% seen once. This CDR3 has 15 amino acids. V was pared by 8 bases and J by 3 bases, with 11 bases of the junction left unmatched. Germline values: CDR1 MDHEN, CDR2 SYDVKM. The chain carries TRBV28 and TRBJ2-7; TRBD1 matches 9 bases. What was sequenced was memory CD4+ T cells sorted from blood. Subset of the sample: CD45RA-negative fraction. The source of this sequence is a woman aged 30 to 39 in good health. This chain's CDR3 is CASGVSGTGRYEQYF. As DNA, the CDR3 is TGTGCCAGCGGCGTCTCCGGGACAGGGCGCTACGAGCAGTACTTC.